A single T cell receptor (beta chain) is shown here with its context. Its antigen is unidentified. This sample was taken from a study of early T cells in non-severe SARS-CoV-2 infection. Study-level results: Missing private and CD4 specificities, VDJdb matching favored anti-spike CD8 responses.

Individually, cDNA molecules had unique molecular identifiers attached to them. TCRdb analysed the 5' RACE reads with MiXCR anew, one entry per CDR3 protein. The sample yields 63,000 or so distinct CDR3 sequences, approximately 10% seen once. The TCR sequence derives from an adult who was a healthcare worker with PCR-confirmed SARS-CoV-2 infection or an uninfected control (not recorded which). The source material was whole blood.

CDR3 amino acids: CASSGGRTNTDTQYF. The DNA of the CDR3 is TGTGCCAGCAGCGGGGGGCGGACTAACACAGATACGCAGTATTTT. This chain uses TRBV7-2 with TRBJ2-3; the D gene could be TRBD1 or TRBD2 (6 bases each). CDR1 is SGHTA, CDR2 FQGNSA, per germline. The CDR3 is 15 residues long. The V end was cut by 5 bases, the J end by 2 bases, with 14 bases between.